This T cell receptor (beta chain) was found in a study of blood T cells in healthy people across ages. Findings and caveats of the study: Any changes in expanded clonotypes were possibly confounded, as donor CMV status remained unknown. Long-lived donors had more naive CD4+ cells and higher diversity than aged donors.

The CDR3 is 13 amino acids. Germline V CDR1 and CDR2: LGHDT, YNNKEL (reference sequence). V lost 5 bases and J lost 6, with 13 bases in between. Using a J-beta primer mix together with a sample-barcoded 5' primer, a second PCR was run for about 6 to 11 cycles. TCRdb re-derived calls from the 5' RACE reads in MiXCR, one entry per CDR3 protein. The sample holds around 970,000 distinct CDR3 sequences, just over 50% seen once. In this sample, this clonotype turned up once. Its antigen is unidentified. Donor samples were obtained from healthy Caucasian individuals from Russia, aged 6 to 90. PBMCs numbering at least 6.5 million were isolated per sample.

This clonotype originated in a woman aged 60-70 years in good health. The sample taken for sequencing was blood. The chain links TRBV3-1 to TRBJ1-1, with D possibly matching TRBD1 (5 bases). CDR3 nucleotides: TGTGCCAGCAGCTCAGGAGGGGTCTCTGAAGCTTTCTTT. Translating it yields CASSSGGVSEAFF.